This TCR beta chain comes out of a study of naive CD8 T cells in extremely preterm neonates. Study-level results: Preterm CDR3s were shorter than older groups', with fewer N additions and less trimming.

Extremely preterm births at roughly 23-28 weeks of gestation supplied the samples. This table comes from immunoSEQ multiplex PCR, and its TCRdb copy is limited to in-frame clones, with some not included. The sample holds around 23,000 clones, approximately 88% seen once. Comments on this clone: Antigen: not known.

This CDR3 comprises 13 residues. Germline CDR1 reads SGDLS; CDR2 reads YYNGEE. The V and J ends lost 3 bases and 2 bases, in that order; junction bases with no gene match: 0. What was sequenced was naive CD8+ T cells from cord blood. The V and J genes are TRBV9 and TRBJ1-1, with 8 nucleotides matching TRBD1. The source of this sequence is a boy who was born preterm. The chain's CDR3 is CASSAGGNTEAFF. CDR3 bases: TGTGCCAGCAGCGCAGGGGGCAACACTGAAGCTTTCTTT.